This T cell receptor beta chain originates from a study of blood T cell repertoires in COVID-19 (dated by TCRdb to the early 2020s). Describing the broader study: Samples from collaborators originated in the United States, Italy and Spain and spanned both the acute and convalescent phases of COVID-19. The prospective study material was composed of cDNA or gDNA derived from T cells, B-cell-depleted T cells, or PBMCs. The dataset comprised deeply sampled blood TCRbeta repertoires from subjects exposed to, actively infected with, or recovered from COVID-19. The repertoires were released in a freely available public database intended as a resource for research on the immune response to SARS-CoV-2. The samples were drawn from two sources: the first 160 participants of the ongoing ImmuneRACE study, and 950 to 1,500 subjects contributed by 6 global collaborators. Sample metadata almost always included a de-identified subject ID, COVID-19 status, age in years and sex. Where available, HLA class I and class II types were taken from metadata supplied by the sample provider and were not determined by assay-based typing.

Of note for this clone: The antigen this receptor binds is unknown. No base quality values were provided; no much bigger clone lies one nucleotide off.

The immunoSEQ Assay, a bias-controlled multiplex PCR, was used to amplify TCRbeta CDR3 regions from genomic DNA. In the original analysis: Within the assay, amplification of reference gene primers was used to estimate how many nucleated cells each sample contained. Sequence reads were collapsed and filtered to measure the absolute abundance of every unique TCRbeta CDR3 rearrangement. For each sample, productive Simpson clonality was calculated as the square root of Simpson's diversity index over productive rearrangements. TCRdb stores this immuneACCESS table with in-frame sequences only. Part of the clones is absent; in the studies checked, under half of the shortfall reflects unresolved V genes, and no reason is known for the rest. The DNA was the basis for D and trimming; V, J and clone size are from that table. Across this sample there are under 300,000 clones, with about 90% seen only once. 3.3% of the sample is in the top ten clones.

Findings and caveats that apply to the study as a whole: The amount of clinical and demographic metadata varied by source and participant and was provided uncurated.

Participants in the prospective study were enrolled through a virtual design, were aged roughly 18 to 100 years, and lived in roughly 25 United States geographic areas. In the prospective study, cohorts were assigned on the basis of participant-reported clinical history obtained from a screening survey and a study questionnaire. Mobile phlebotomists in the prospective study collected whole blood, serum and a nasopharyngeal or oropharyngeal swab from every participant. Additional blood draws and questionnaires over an approximately 2-month period could optionally be provided by prospective study participants. Blood samples from the prospective study were shipped frozen or at room temperature prior to DNA extraction. The clonotype comes from a woman in her forties with acute COVID-19. Sequenced material: PBMCs or T cells enriched from blood (not recorded which).

The CDR3 amino acid sequence is: CASSRNARGEGLIYEQYF. The bases are TGTGCCAGCAGCCGGAACGCGAGGGGGGAGGGACTCATTTACGAGCAGTACTTC. The V gene is TRBV3-1 (or the pseudogene TRBV3-2) and the J gene is TRBJ2-7, and possibly TRBD2, on 7 matching bases. CDR1 and CDR2 (LGHDT, YNNKEL) derive from the germline V gene (reference sequence). From the cysteine up to the phenylalanine, the CDR3 has a length of 18 residues. Left in the record is the CDR3 DNA by itself, 54 bases read in frame from the first base. V lost 4 bases and J lost 4 bases; the stretch between them is 26 bases long.